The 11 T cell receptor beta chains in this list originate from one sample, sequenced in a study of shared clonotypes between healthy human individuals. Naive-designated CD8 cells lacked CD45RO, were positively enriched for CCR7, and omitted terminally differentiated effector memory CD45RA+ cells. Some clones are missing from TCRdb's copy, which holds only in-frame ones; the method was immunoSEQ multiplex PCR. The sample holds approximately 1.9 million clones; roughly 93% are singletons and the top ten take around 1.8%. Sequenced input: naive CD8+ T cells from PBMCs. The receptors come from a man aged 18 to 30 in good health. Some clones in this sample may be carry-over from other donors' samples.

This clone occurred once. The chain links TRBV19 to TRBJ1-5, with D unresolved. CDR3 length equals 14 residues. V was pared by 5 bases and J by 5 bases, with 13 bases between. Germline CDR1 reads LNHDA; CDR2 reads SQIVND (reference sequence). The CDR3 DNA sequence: TGTGCCAGTAGTGACCGAGGCCGCGATCAGCCCCAGCATTTT. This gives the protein CASSDRGRDQPQHF.

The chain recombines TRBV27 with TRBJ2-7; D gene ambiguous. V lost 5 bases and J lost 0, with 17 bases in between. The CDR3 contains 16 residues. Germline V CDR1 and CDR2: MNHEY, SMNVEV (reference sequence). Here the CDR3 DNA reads TGTGCCAGCAGTCCCATTCTCACGCTTGGCTCCTACGAGCAGTACTTC. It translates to CASSPILTLGSYEQYF.

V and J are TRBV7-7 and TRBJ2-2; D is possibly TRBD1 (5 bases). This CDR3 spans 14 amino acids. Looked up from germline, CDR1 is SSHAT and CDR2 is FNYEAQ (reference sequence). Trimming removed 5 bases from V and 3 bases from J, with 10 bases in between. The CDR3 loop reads CASSIDSYTGELFF. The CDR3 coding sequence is TGTGCCAGCAGCATTGACAGTTACACCGGGGAGCTGTTTTTT. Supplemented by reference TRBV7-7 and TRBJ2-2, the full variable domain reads GAGVSQSPRYKVTKRGQDVTLRCDPISSHATLYWYQQALGQGPEFLTYFNYEAQPDKSGLPSDRFSAERPEGSISTLTIQRTEQRDSAMYRCASSIDSYTGELFFGEGSRLTVL.

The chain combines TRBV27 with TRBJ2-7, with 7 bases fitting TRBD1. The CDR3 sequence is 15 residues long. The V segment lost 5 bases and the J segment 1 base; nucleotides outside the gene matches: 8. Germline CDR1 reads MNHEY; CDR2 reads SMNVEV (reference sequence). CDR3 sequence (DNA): TGTGCCAGCAGTACTACCGGGACAGAGTCCTACGAGCAGTACTTC. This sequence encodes CASSTTGTESYEQYF.

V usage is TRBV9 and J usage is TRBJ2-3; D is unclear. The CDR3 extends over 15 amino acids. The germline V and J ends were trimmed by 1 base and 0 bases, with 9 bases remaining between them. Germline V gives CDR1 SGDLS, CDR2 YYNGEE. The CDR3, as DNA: TGTGCCAGCAGCGTACAGTCCACTAGCACAGATACGCAGTATTTT. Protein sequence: CASSVQSTSTDTQYF.

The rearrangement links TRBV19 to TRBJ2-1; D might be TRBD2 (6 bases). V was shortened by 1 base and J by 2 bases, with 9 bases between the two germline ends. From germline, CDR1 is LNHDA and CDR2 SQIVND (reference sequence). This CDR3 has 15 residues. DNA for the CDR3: TGTGCCAGTAGTATAGCGGGAGTTACCTACAATGAGCAGTTCTTC. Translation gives CASSIAGVTYNEQFF.

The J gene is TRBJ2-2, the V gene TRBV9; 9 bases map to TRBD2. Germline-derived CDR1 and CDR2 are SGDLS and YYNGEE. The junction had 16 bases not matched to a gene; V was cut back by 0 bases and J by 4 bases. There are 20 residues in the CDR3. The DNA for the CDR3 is TGTGCCAGCAGCGTAGATGTGAGGGGGCGGGAGGGCCCTCGCACCGGGGAGCTGTTTTTT. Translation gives CASSVDVRGREGPRTGELFF.

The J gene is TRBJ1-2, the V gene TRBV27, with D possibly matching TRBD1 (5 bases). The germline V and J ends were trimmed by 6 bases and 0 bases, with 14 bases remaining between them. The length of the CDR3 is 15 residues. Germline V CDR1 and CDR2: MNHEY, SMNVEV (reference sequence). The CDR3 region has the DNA TGTGCCAGCAGGTACCGGGACCTAGCTAACTATGGCTACACCTTC. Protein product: CASRYRDLANYGYTF.

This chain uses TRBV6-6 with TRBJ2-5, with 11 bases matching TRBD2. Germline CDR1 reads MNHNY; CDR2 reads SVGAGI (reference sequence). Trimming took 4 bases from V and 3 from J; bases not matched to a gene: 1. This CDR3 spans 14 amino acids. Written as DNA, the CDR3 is TGTGCCAGCAGTTTACTAGCGGGAGAAGAGACCCAGTACTTC. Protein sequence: CASSLLAGEETQYF.

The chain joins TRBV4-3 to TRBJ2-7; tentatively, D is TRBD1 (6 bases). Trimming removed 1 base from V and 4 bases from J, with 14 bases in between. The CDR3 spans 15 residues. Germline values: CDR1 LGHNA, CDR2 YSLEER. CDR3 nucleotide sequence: TGCGCCAGCAGCCAAGCAGCCGGGACATATTACGAGCAGTACTTC. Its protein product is CASSQAAGTYYEQYF.

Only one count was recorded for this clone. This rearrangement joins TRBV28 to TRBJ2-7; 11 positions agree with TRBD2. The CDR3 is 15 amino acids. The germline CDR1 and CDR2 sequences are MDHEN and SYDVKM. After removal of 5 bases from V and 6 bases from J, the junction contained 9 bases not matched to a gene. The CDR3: CASSLWGTSGSEQYF. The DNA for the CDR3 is TGTGCCAGCAGTCTGTGGGGGACTAGCGGTTCCGAGCAGTACTTC.